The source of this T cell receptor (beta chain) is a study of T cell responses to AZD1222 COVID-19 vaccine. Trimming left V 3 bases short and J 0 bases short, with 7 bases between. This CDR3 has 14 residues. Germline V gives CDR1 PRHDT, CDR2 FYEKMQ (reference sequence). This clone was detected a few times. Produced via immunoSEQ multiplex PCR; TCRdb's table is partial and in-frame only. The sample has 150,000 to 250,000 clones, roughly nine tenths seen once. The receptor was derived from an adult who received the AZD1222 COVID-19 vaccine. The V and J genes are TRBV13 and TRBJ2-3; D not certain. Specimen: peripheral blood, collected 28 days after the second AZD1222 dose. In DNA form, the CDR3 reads TGTGCCAGCAGCTTGCTAACTAGCACAGATACGCAGTATTTT. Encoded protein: CASSLLTSTDTQYF.